Listed below are T cell receptor beta chains from one sample, sequenced in a study of beta chain features in type 1 diabetes. The method was immunoSEQ multiplex PCR; TCRdb's version includes in-frame clones alone and lacks a portion of them. Found here are about 180,000 clones, about 13% of them singletons; the top ten hold around 0.63%. The sequenced material came from central memory CD4+ T cells from blood. The receptor source for this set is a woman aged 18-30 years in good health. The CDR3 runs from the conserved cysteine through the conserved F or W. The order of the fields is J gene, V gene, CDR3 protein.

TRBJ2-7,TRBV2,CASEGALGYEQYF
TRBJ1-1,TRBV29-1,CSVDRRSGTGNTEAFF
TRBJ2-3,TRBV2,CASSRTGGSDTQYF
TRBJ1-1,TRBV18,CASSRWDSTEAFF
TRBJ2-7,TRBV7-9,CASSLPLGASYEQYF
TRBJ2-2,TRBV14,CASSLQGAGELFF
TRBJ1-5,TRBV10-2,CASVDRGQPQHF
TRBJ1-1,TRBV28,CASRPQGGNTEAFF
TRBJ2-7,TRBV4-3,CASSQSGTGEFEQYF
TRBJ2-3,TRBV25-1,CASSDAGTSTDTQYF
TRBJ2-7,TRBV18,CASSPPGQPYEQYF
TRBJ2-1,TRBV27,CASKVVRTGSYNEQFF
TRBJ2-1,TRBV4-2,CASSQEQGPNEQFF
TRBJ2-3,TRBV30,CAWSLGTDTQYF
TRBJ2-3,TRBV27,CASRPGLAGGRRDTQYF
TRBJ2-5,TRBV29-1,CSVSPGTGMTQYF
TRBJ2-2,TRBV29-1,CSVEGNTGELFF
TRBJ1-5,TRBV2,CASTSRSGRNSNQPQHF